The clone carrying this T cell receptor (beta chain) was observed a few times. Its antigen is undetermined. The data derive from a study of T cells after yellow fever vaccination. The CDR3 runs 14 residues. Germline loops: CDR1 SGHDT, CDR2 YYEEEE. V dropped 6 bases and J dropped 0 bases, with 11 bases sitting between them. Study-wide points: Booster samples showed a return of most primary-vaccination clones (around 96% CD4, approximately 90% CD8). Weaker in magnitude, the secondary response showed a faster peak on day 5 versus 15.

UMIs and a universal primer site were added when TCR cDNA was made by 5'RACE template switching. TCRdb itself ran the 5' RACE reads through MiXCR, one entry per CDR3 protein. The table shows 200,000 to 300,000 distinct CDR3 sequences, with roughly 13% occurring only once. This receptor was identified in a man aged 25-45 years who received the YFV17D yellow fever vaccine. V usage is TRBV5-6 and J usage is TRBJ2-3; TRBD1 is a possible D gene (6 bases). The sequencing here drew on CD4+ T cells sorted from PBMCs, taken 45 days after the yellow fever booster vaccination. This CDR3 reads CASTGTRSTDTQYF. CDR3 nucleotide sequence: TGTGCCAGCACCGGGACAAGGAGCACAGATACGCAGTATTTT.